Below, 28 T cell receptor beta chains from the same sample are listed, as sequenced in a study of blood T cell repertoires in COVID-19. TCRdb's table, derived via immunoSEQ multiplex PCR, lists solely in-frame clones and lacks some. The table records 300,000 to 400,000 clones, 88% of them present only once. Sequenced input: peripheral blood. The receptors shown here come from a woman in her seventies with COVID-19, enrolled during active disease.

V gene TRBV3-1 (or the pseudogene TRBV3-2) combines with J gene TRBJ1-2; 9 nucleotides match TRBD1. This CDR3 comprises 14 residues. The V gene end was trimmed by 1 base and the J gene end by 5 bases; junction bases not matched to a gene: 2. Germline CDR1 LGHDT, CDR2 YNNKEL (reference sequence). The CDR3, as DNA: TGTGCCAGCAGCCAAGGACAGGGGGGTTATGGCTACACCTTC. It translates to CASSQGQGGYGYTF.

The CDR3 sequence: CASSSGLTEAFF. In DNA form, the CDR3 reads TGTGCCAGCAGTTCTGGGCTCACTGAAGCTTTCTTT. The V and J genes are TRBV2 and TRBJ1-1; no clear D. This CDR3 is 12 amino acids long. The germline V gene has CDR1 SNHLY and CDR2 FYNNEI. Trimming stripped 5 bases from V and 4 bases from J, with 8 bases between.

This chain joins TRBV7-2 and TRBJ2-7, with 11 positions matching TRBD2. Trimming at V came to 3 bases and at J to 6 bases, leaving 10 bases not matched to a gene. Germline CDR1 SGHTA, CDR2 FQGNSA. This CDR3 region has 16 residues. For the CDR3, the DNA is TGTGCCAGCAGCTTTCGGCGGGGAACTAGCGGGGGCGAGCAGTACTTC. Residues: CASSFRRGTSGGEQYF.

This clone was seen a single time. V usage is TRBV30 and J usage is TRBJ1-1; D remains unclear. Germline V gene data show CDR1 as GTSNPN and CDR2 as SVGIG (reference sequence). V was cut by 3 bases and J by 0 bases, with 8 bases left in between. This CDR3 region has 13 residues. The CDR3 coding sequence is TGTGCCTGGAGCTCCCAGATGAACACTGAAGCTTTCTTT. It translates to CAWSSQMNTEAFF.

The chain is built from TRBV6-5 and TRBJ2-7; the D gene is possibly TRBD1 (5 bases). Germline V gives CDR1 MNHEY, CDR2 SVGAGI. The CDR3 consists of 15 residues. Trimming pared 7 bases from V and 3 bases from J, leaving 19 bases between. CDR3 in amino acids: CASIHSPFRVYEQYF. CDR3 bases: TGTGCCAGCATTCATTCGCCTTTCAGGGTCTACGAGCAGTACTTC.

The chain combines TRBV19 with TRBJ2-7; 14 positions match TRBD2. V dropped 8 bases and J dropped 0; count of bases not matched to a gene: 6. CDR1 and CDR2 from the germline V gene are LNHDA and SQIVND (reference sequence). The CDR3 length is 16 residues. CDR3 DNA sequence: TGTGCCAGTTCGGGACTAGCGGGGGTTCGCTCCTACGAGCAGTACTTC. This sequence encodes CASSGLAGVRSYEQYF.

The chain is built from TRBV10-3 and TRBJ1-2; D unresolved. The CDR3 is made up of 13 amino acids. Trimming left V 7 bases short and J 1 base short, with 10 bases between. Germline V lookup: CDR1 ENHRY, CDR2 SYGVKD. The DNA for the CDR3 is TGTGCCATCAACGGGGATTTTAACTATGGCTACACCTTC. It is translated as CAINGDFNYGYTF.

The chain couples TRBV5-1 to TRBJ1-1; 11 bases match TRBD1. The V segment lost 0 bases and the J segment 5 bases; nucleotides outside the gene matches: 6. Germline V lookup: CDR1 SGHRS, CDR2 YFSETQ. This CDR3 is built from 16 residues. The CDR3 region is CASSLEGQGARTEAFF. DNA for the CDR3: TGCGCCAGCAGCTTGGAAGGACAGGGGGCGCGTACTGAAGCTTTCTTT.

This rearrangement joins TRBV5-1 to TRBJ1-4; no firm D call. V shed 2 bases and J shed 3 bases, with 8 bases lying between them. This CDR3 is 14 amino acids long. Per germline, CDR1 SGHRS and CDR2 YFSETQ. CDR3 coding DNA: TGCGCCAGCAGCTTTGGAGGGCCTAATGAAAAACTGTTTTTT. It encodes CASSFGGPNEKLFF.

The genes are TRBV9 and TRBJ2-1; 7 bases are shared with TRBD1. From germline, CDR1 is SGDLS and CDR2 YYNGEE. The CDR3 is made up of 17 amino acids. Trimming removed 0 bases from V and 3 bases from J; junction bases left unmatched: 9. The CDR3: CASSVEQDRSYYNEQFF. DNA of the CDR3: TGTGCCAGCAGCGTAGAACAGGACAGGTCGTACTACAATGAGCAGTTCTTC.

The rearrangement joins TRBV18 to TRBJ1-1; D ambiguous. The germline CDR1 and CDR2 sequences are KGHSH and LQKENI. This CDR3 region has 11 residues. Trimming shortened V by 6 bases and J by 3 bases, and 5 bases separated the two germline ends. For the CDR3, the DNA is TGTGCCAGCTCCGCGGACACTGAAGCTTTCTTT. Its translation: CASSADTEAFF.

In DNA form, the CDR3 reads TGCGCCAGCAGCCAAGAAACAGGCAACTATGGCTACACCTTC. This codes for CASSQETGNYGYTF. This rearrangement joins TRBV4-1 to TRBJ1-2; D may be TRBD1 (5 bases). The germline V and J ends were trimmed by 0 bases and 2 bases, with 7 bases remaining between them. The V gene's germline CDR1 is MGHRA and CDR2 YSYEKL. The CDR3 length is 14 residues.

This chain links TRBV19 with TRBJ2-1; D remains unclear. Per the germline V gene, CDR1 is LNHDA and CDR2 is SQIVND (reference sequence). The CDR3 has 14 amino acids. Trimming stripped 1 base from V and 10 bases from J, with 14 bases between. CDR3 bases: TGTGCCAGTAGTATAGTCCCCAGCGCCAACGAGCAGTTCTTC. Translated: CASSIVPSANEQFF.

In its sample, this clone was seen a few times. The rearrangement links TRBV10-3 to TRBJ1-1; 9 nucleotides align to TRBD1. The junction had 6 bases not matched to a gene; V was cut back by 5 bases and J by 2 bases. This CDR3 has 15 amino acids. Germline-derived CDR1 and CDR2 are ENHRY and SYGVKD. The CDR3 reads CAISPKQGANTEAFF. CDR3 nucleotide sequence: TGTGCCATCAGTCCTAAACAGGGGGCAAACACTGAAGCTTTCTTT.

The genes are TRBV27 and TRBJ2-1; 7 nucleotides match TRBD1. V shed 5 bases, J shed 3 bases, and the junction held 4 bases outside the gene matches. The V gene's germline CDR1 is MNHEY and CDR2 SMNVEV (reference sequence). This CDR3 is built from 14 residues. The CDR3 DNA follows: TGTGCCAGCAGTCCCGGACAGGTCTACAATGAGCAGTTCTTC. Its translation is CASSPGQVYNEQFF.

The V and J genes are TRBV19 and TRBJ1-2; D gene ambiguous. The germline V and J ends were trimmed by 7 bases and 2 bases, with 11 bases remaining between them. CDR3 size: 13 residues. Germline lookup yields CDR1 LNHDA and CDR2 SQIVND (reference sequence). CDR3: CASTSLTNYGYTF. CDR3 DNA: TGTGCCAGTACATCACTTACCAACTATGGCTACACCTTC.

This clone has a single count. The gene calls are TRBV24-1 and TRBJ1-2; maybe TRBD1 (6 bases). The V and J ends lost 2 bases and 4 bases respectively, with 13 bases between them. The germline gives CDR1 KGHDR, CDR2 SFDVKD. The CDR3 runs to 15 residues. The DNA of the CDR3 is TGTGCCACCAGTGATTCTTCCGGGACACGCTATGGCTACACCTTC. Protein sequence: CATSDSSGTRYGYTF.

The chain combines TRBV18 with TRBJ2-5; D not certain. V dropped 1 base and J dropped 5 bases, with 11 bases sitting between them. CDR3 length equals 14 residues. Germline V gene lookup returns CDR1 KGHSH and CDR2 LQKENI. CDR3 region: CASSPRADSETQYF. The CDR3 bases are TGTGCCAGCTCACCACGTGCGGATTCGGAGACCCAGTACTTC.

The chain recombines TRBV2 with TRBJ1-4; D is unclear. Trimming took 2 bases from V and 4 from J, leaving 11 bases between them. The CDR3 covers 15 residues. Germline V gene lookup returns CDR1 SNHLY and CDR2 FYNNEI. DNA of the CDR3: TGTGCCAGCAGTGAAAGGCGGGGTATTAATGAAAAACTGTTTTTT. The encoded protein is CASSERRGINEKLFF.

The rearrangement joins TRBV12-3 or TRBV12-4 to TRBJ1-5; D is ambiguous. The V end lost 6 bases, the J end lost 7 bases, and 10 bases lay between the germline ends. The CDR3 contains 12 residues. The CDR3 sequence: CASSPRGQPQHF. The CDR3 DNA reads as TGTGCCAGCAGCCCACGGGGACAGCCCCAGCATTTT.

The chain joins TRBV21-1 to TRBJ2-3; the tabulated D call, TRBD1, remains unverified against the DNA. TRBV21-1 is annotated as a pseudogene. This CDR3 is built from 16 residues. The CDR3 sequence is CASIYRRDRDRDTQYF. The CDR3, as DNA: TGTGCCAGCATCTATCGCCGGGACAGGGATAGAGATACGCAGTATTTT.

The V call is TRBV4-3, the J call TRBJ1-2; a possible D gene is TRBD1 (6 bases). The CDR3 has 17 residues. CDR1 and CDR2 (germline): LGHNA, YSLEER. V was trimmed by 4 bases and J by 4 bases, leaving 22 bases between them. CDR3 in amino acids: CASSLVTGTPQGYGYTF. The CDR3 DNA sequence: TGCGCCAGCAGCCTTGTAACCGGGACACCCCAGGGCTATGGCTACACCTTC.

V usage is TRBV15 and J usage is TRBJ1-2; 9 bases line up with TRBD1. This CDR3 is built from 13 residues. Germline V CDR1 and CDR2: LNHNV, YYDKDF (reference sequence). The V gene end was trimmed by 1 base and the J gene end by 8 bases; junction bases not matched to a gene: 2. In DNA, the CDR3 is TGTGCCACCAGCAGAGGGGACAGGGACGGCTACACCTTC. As protein: CATSRGDRDGYTF.

The gene calls are TRBV30 and TRBJ1-5, with D possibly matching TRBD1 (5 bases). The CDR3 is 14 residues long. Germline CDR1 GTSNPN, CDR2 SVGIG (reference sequence). Trimming cost V 3 bases and J 6 bases, with 15 bases left between them. The CDR3 loop reads CAWRPPGTGQPQHF. The CDR3 nucleotides read TGTGCCTGGAGACCCCCGGGTACAGGTCAGCCCCAGCATTTT.

The chain joins TRBV5-1 to TRBJ1-2; D call uncertain. There are 13 residues in the CDR3. Germline V gene data show CDR1 as SGHRS and CDR2 as YFSETQ. V was cut by 1 base and J by 3 bases, with 7 bases left in between. As DNA, the CDR3 is TGCGCCAGCAGCTTGTCAGCGGACTATGGCTACACCTTC. Protein: CASSLSADYGYTF.

The chain joins TRBV6-6 to TRBJ1-1; D is undetermined. The CDR3 consists of 16 residues. Per germline, CDR1 MNHNY and CDR2 SVGAGI (reference sequence). V was cut by 4 bases and J by 1 base, with 16 bases left in between. In nucleotides, the CDR3 is TGTGCCAGCAGTTCCCTGTCCGGAGGGCAGAACACTGAAGCTTTCTTT. Its protein is CASSSLSGGQNTEAFF.

This clone has just a few counts. J is TRBJ1-1 and V is TRBV6-6; D remains unclear. The CDR3 contains 12 residues. Between the trimmed V and J ends, which lost 6 bases and 5 bases, there was a span of 10 bases. CDR1 is MNHNY, CDR2 SVGAGI, per germline (reference sequence). CDR3 sequence reads: CASSPGWTEAFF. The CDR3 DNA sequence: TGTGCCAGCAGCCCCGGTTGGACTGAAGCTTTCTTT.

The chain carries TRBV2 and TRBJ1-4; D not resolved. Looked up from germline, CDR1 is SNHLY and CDR2 is FYNNEI. V was trimmed by 2 bases and J by 8 bases, leaving 15 bases between them. This CDR3 is built from 15 residues. The CDR3 DNA sequence: TGTGCCAGCAGTGAACGGCGGGGTGGTTGGGAAAAACTGTTTTTT. Amino acids: CASSERRGGWEKLFF.